Following are 10 T cell receptor beta chains from one sample sequenced in a study of CD8 T cells in Susac syndrome. The authors reverse transcribed roughly 0.5 to 1 ug RNA with random hexamers. One entry per CDR3 protein results from TCRdb running MiXCR on the immunoSEQ multiplex PCR reads. The sample holds around 280,000 distinct CDR3 sequences, around 83% seen once. What was sequenced was CD8+ T cells from PBMCs. Source of these receptors: a human donor with multiple sclerosis.

V is TRBV6-2 or TRBV6-3 and J is TRBJ2-5; TRBD2 aligns across 10 bases. Germline assignment: CDR1 MNHEY and CDR2 SVGEGT. V lost 4 bases and J lost 4; bases outside the gene matches: 3. The CDR3 runs 14 residues. CDR3 sequence reads: CASSWTSGGETQYF. The CDR3 DNA sequence: TGTGCCAGCAGTTGGACTAGCGGTGGAGAGACCCAGTACTTC.

This clonotype was seen a handful of times. The chain has TRBV7-9 and TRBJ2-5; 9 bases line up with TRBD2. CDR1 SEHNR and CDR2 FQNEAQ come from the germline V gene (reference sequence). The CDR3 contains 15 residues. Trimming took 2 bases from V and 2 from J; bases not matched to a gene: 3. The CDR3 sequence: CASSLSSGVQETQYF. The CDR3 bases are TGTGCCAGCAGCTTATCTAGCGGGGTTCAAGAGACCCAGTACTTC. Full variable domain (missing parts from reference TRBV7-9 and TRBJ2-5): DTGVSQNPRHKITKRGQNVTFRCDPISEHNRLYWYRQTLGQGPEFLTYFQNEAQLEKSRLLSDRFSAERPKGSFSTLEIQRTEQGDSAMYLCASSLSSGVQETQYFGPGTRLLVL.

The chain has TRBV27 and TRBJ2-7; D ambiguous. The CDR3 covers 14 residues. V was pared by 0 bases and J by 7 bases, with 13 bases between. From germline, CDR1 is MNHEY and CDR2 SMNVEV (reference sequence). The CDR3 nucleotides are TGTGCCAGCAGTTTATCGAGTCCGCTGCGGGAGCAGTACTTC. Encoded protein: CASSLSSPLREQYF.

The genes are TRBV9 and TRBJ2-1; D perhaps matches TRBD2 (6 bases). This CDR3 has 16 residues. V gave up 0 bases and J gave up 6 bases, with 16 bases separating them. From germline, CDR1 is SGDLS and CDR2 YYNGEE. CDR3 DNA sequence: TGTGCCAGCAGCGTAGGGGGGGATAGAGCTTCCAATGAGCAGTTCTTC. Protein sequence: CASSVGGDRASNEQFF.

This chain uses TRBV11-2 with TRBJ2-7; possibly TRBD2 for D (5 bases). CDR1 is SGHAT and CDR2 is FQNNGV in the germline V gene. The V end was cut by 5 bases, the J end by 2 bases, with 16 bases between. This CDR3 has 15 amino acids. The CDR3 bases are TGTGCCAGCAGCGACCTAGCTAGTTGGACCTACGAGCAGTACTTC. Amino acid sequence: CASSDLASWTYEQYF.

CDR3 bases: TGTGCCATCAGTGAGGGGGACGAGCAGTACTTC. Residues: CAISEGDEQYF. J is TRBJ2-7 and V is TRBV10-3; D is unresolved. CDR1 ENHRY and CDR2 SYGVKD come from the germline V gene. The CDR3 covers 11 residues. V gave up 2 bases and J gave up 5 bases, with 4 bases separating them.

V and J are TRBV27 and TRBJ2-6; D is ambiguous. The germline V gene encodes CDR1 MNHEY and CDR2 SMNVEV (reference sequence). This CDR3 has 15 amino acids. V was cut by 4 bases and J by 0 bases, with 7 bases left in between. The CDR3 region is CASSYGRSGANVLTF. The CDR3 nucleotides read TGTGCCAGCAGTTACGGCCGCTCTGGGGCCAACGTCCTGACTTTC.

The chain uses TRBV3-1 and TRBJ2-1; TRBD2 aligns across 12 bases. From germline, CDR1 is LGHDT and CDR2 YNNKEL (reference sequence). This CDR3 is built from 16 residues. J lost 7 bases, V lost 1 base, and 5 bases had no gene match. The CDR3 bases are TGTGCCAGCAGCCAAGTTCTAGCGGGAGGGAGAAATGAGCAGTTCTTC. Amino acid sequence: CASSQVLAGGRNEQFF.

The chain joins TRBV27 to TRBJ2-2; the D is unclear. CDR3 size: 15 residues. The germline gives CDR1 MNHEY, CDR2 SMNVEV (reference sequence). V dropped 1 base and J dropped 4 bases, with 10 bases sitting between them. The CDR3 region has the DNA TGTGCCAGCAGTTTATTAGGGATTTTCACCGGGGAGCTGTTTTTT. Protein sequence: CASSLLGIFTGELFF.

This chain connects TRBV27 to TRBJ2-5, with 13 positions matching TRBD2. J gave up 5 bases and V 5 bases, and 8 bases lay outside the gene matches. Germline V gives CDR1 MNHEY, CDR2 SMNVEV (reference sequence). CDR3 length: 16 amino acids. CDR3 nucleotides: TGTGCCAGCAGTCAAGGACTAGCGGGAGTGGGGGAGACCCAGTACTTC. Translating gives CASSQGLAGVGETQYF.